This TCR beta chain emerged from a study of shared clonotypes between healthy human individuals. Whole-study findings and limits: Expectations were that clonotype sharing among donors would be affected by sequencing depth. A reduction in generation probabilities was seen for non-shared clonotypes relative to those shared by all four donors. The naive CD4 repertoires of a handful of donors were compared, and about 5% of clonotypes were shared.

Assay: immunoSEQ multiplex PCR; the TCRdb copy retains only in-frame clones and omits some. The profile shows roughly 680,000 clones, roughly 72% of them singletons. Germline V gives CDR1 SNHLY, CDR2 FYNNEI. The CDR3 totals 14 residues. V was clipped by 8 bases and J by 3 bases; unmatched bases: 8. As to this clone: The antigen remains undetermined.

Sequenced: memory CD4+ T cells sorted from blood. Stated subset: CD45RA-negative fraction. The chain joins TRBV2 to TRBJ2-7; 9 bases agree with TRBD2. The clonotype comes from a woman aged 30 to 39 in good health. CDR3 DNA: TGTGCCAGCCGAGCCGGAGCGGGAGGCTACGAGCAGTACTTC. Residues: CASRAGAGGYEQYF.